The 6 T cell receptor beta chains listed next were all sequenced from one sample in a study of shared clonotypes between healthy human individuals. This table comes from immunoSEQ multiplex PCR, and its TCRdb copy is limited to in-frame clones, with some not included. The sample records 950,000 to 1,300,000 clones, approximately 76% being singletons. The sequencing input was memory CD4+ T cells sorted from blood. Subset specified: CD45RA-negative fraction. The receptors were sampled from a man aged 18 to 35 in good health.

The chain couples TRBV6-4 to TRBJ2-1; 11 bases align to TRBD2. The CDR3 is 16 amino acids. Germline V gene sequence: CDR1 MRHNA, CDR2 SNTAGT. V gave up 7 bases and J gave up 3 bases; unmatched junction bases: 8. CDR3 sequence: CASMGPSGRFYNEQFF. CDR3 bases: TGTGCCAGCATGGGTCCTAGCGGGAGGTTCTACAATGAGCAGTTCTTC.

The rearrangement joins TRBV14 to TRBJ1-1; no clear D. V was shortened by 0 bases and J by 6 bases, with 14 bases between the two germline ends. Germline V gene lookup returns CDR1 SGHDN and CDR2 FVKESK. The CDR3 extends over 15 amino acids. CDR3 sequence (DNA): TGTGCCAGCAGCCAAGAAAGGGTCGTGGGTTCTGAAGCTTTCTTT. Translated, it gives CASSQERVVGSEAFF. Together with reference TRBV14 and TRBJ1-1, the CDR3 gives the full variable domain: EAGVTQFPSHSVIEKGQTVTLRCDPISGHDNLYWYRRVMGKEIKFLLHFVKESKQDESGMPNNRFLAERTGGTYSTLKVQPAELEDSGVYFCASSQERVVGSEAFFGQGTRLTVV.

The CDR3 DNA reads TGTGCCAGCAGACGTACACAGGGGCCCTACGAGCAGTACTTC. It encodes CASRRTQGPYEQYF. V gene TRBV6-5 combines with J gene TRBJ2-7; TRBD1 matches 7 bases. Trimming cost V 6 bases and J 2 bases; bases outside gene matches: 7. Per the germline V gene, CDR1 is MNHEY and CDR2 is SVGAGI. The CDR3 contains 14 residues.

The chain recombines TRBV4-3 with TRBJ2-1, with TRBD2 matching over 14 bases. The trim removed 4 bases at V and 3 bases at J, leaving 5 bases unmatched. CDR3 length equals 17 residues. Germline V CDR1 and CDR2: LGHNA, YSLEER. CDR3 coding DNA: TGCGCCAGCAGCCGGGGGACTAGCGGGAGCTTCTACAATGAGCAGTTCTTC. Translation gives CASSRGTSGSFYNEQFF.

This clone was counted a few times. The chain couples TRBV30 to TRBJ1-4, with 9 bases lining up with TRBD1. Germline V gene lookup returns CDR1 GTSNPN and CDR2 SVGIG (reference sequence). The CDR3 totals 19 residues. The junction had 14 bases not matched to a gene; V was cut back by 1 base and J by 2 bases. CDR3 DNA: TGTGCCTGGAGTGGGGGGACAGGGATGGATTGGTCTACTAATGAAAAACTGTTTTTT. This translates into CAWSGGTGMDWSTNEKLFF.

The chain has TRBV5-5 and TRBJ2-2, with D possibly being TRBD1 (5 bases). Germline CDR1 reads SGHKS; CDR2 reads YYEKEE (reference sequence). This CDR3 has 14 amino acids. The V gene lost 4 bases and the J gene lost 2 bases, with 9 bases spanning the gap. The CDR3 bases are TGTGCCAGCAGCCACGACAGTAACACCGGGGAGCTGTTTTTT. Its protein product is CASSHDSNTGELFF.